This T cell receptor (beta chain) appears in the sequencing data of a study of metastatic and nonmetastatic thyroid tumors. The wider study: Patients with malignant and benign thyroid disease provided blood and tumor or nodule tissue, whose repertoires were compared. The study's findings and limits: The reported finding was significantly higher TCR beta diversity in malignant thyroid tumors relative to benign nodules, in blood and tumor.

V lost 2 bases and J lost 5, with 13 bases in between. Germline V gene data show CDR1 as SGHTA and CDR2 as FQGTGA. The CDR3 covers 15 residues. In the source study's methods: Across clinicopathological groups, CDR3 differences served as the basis for building a distant-metastasis classifier for papillary thyroid cancer. TCRdb reanalyzed the PCR reads with MiXCR. The V and J calls and clone size come from TCRdb's table, not from the authors' own analysis. The sample lists 35,000 to 40,000 clones; around 30% were seen once. Concerning this clone itself: Its cognate antigen is unknown.

None of the patients had undergone any treatment ahead of thyroid surgery. The gene calls are TRBV7-3 and TRBJ2-1; the D gene is possibly TRBD1 (5 bases). This sequence originates from a male donor with papillary thyroid cancer or a benign thyroid nodule (not recorded which). Some clones in this sample may be carry-over from other donors' samples. Sequencing was carried out using blood. The CDR3 protein is CASSLRQGVNNEQFF. CDR3 coding DNA: TGTGCCAGCAGCTTACGTCAGGGCGTGAACAATGAGCAGTTCTTC.